This entry is about one T cell receptor (beta chain). Its antigen is currently unknown. This entry comes from a study of naive and memory T cell subsets. Findings and caveats of the study: Clonotypes here are unpaired alpha or beta chain sequences. RNA-based TCR counts may shift with T cell activation and differentiation. A few larger clonotypes appeared in naive repertoires, especially CD8, possibly memory cells re-expressing CD45RA.

An equimolar mix of two oligonucleotides served as the beta constant-region primer for TRBC1 and TRBC2. Nested alpha and beta constant-region primers with the SP2 primer drove four PCR rounds on ligated cDNA. Via MiXCR, TCRdb re-called the UMI-ligation and nested PCR reads, giving one row per CDR3 protein. The sample yields around 140,000 distinct CDR3 sequences, about 20% seen once. The CDR3 covers 17 residues. V gave up 5 bases and J gave up 3 bases; unmatched junction bases: 9. The germline CDR1 and CDR2 sequences are SEHNR and FQNEAQ (reference sequence). The specimen sequenced was naive CD4+ T cells from blood. This chain uses TRBV7-9 with TRBJ2-3, with 12 positions matching TRBD2. The TCR originated in a human donor in good health. The CDR3 reads CASSDPTGLAGTDTQYF. As DNA, the CDR3 is TGTGCCAGCAGCGACCCAACGGGACTAGCGGGTACAGATACGCAGTATTTT.